A selection of T cell receptor beta chains follows, all from one sample in a study of OX40 agonist ivuxolimab in advanced cancers. Sequenced by immunoSEQ multiplex PCR; TCRdb stores in-frame clones only, minus some. The data contain about 32,000 clones, 81% of them singletons. This sample comprised CD4+ or CD8+ T cells sorted from blood, obtained in a trial of the OX40 agonist ivuxolimab. The receptors were sampled from an adult with an advanced solid tumor such as melanoma, head and neck, liver or kidney cancer. The CDR3 runs from the conserved cysteine through the conserved F or W. Each record gives: D gene, clone size, J gene, CDR3 length, V gene, CDR3 protein, CDR3 DNA. The D gene is left open where the match is weak. Clone size is not always given. Where it is, it says once, few, many or a class for expanded clones.

D gene: TRBD1; clone size: NA; J gene: TRBJ1-4; CDR3 length: 14; V gene: TRBV7-2; CDR3 protein: CASSSSGQGEKLFF; CDR3 DNA: TGTGCCAGCAGCTCATCGGGACAGGGTGAAAAACTGTTTTTT
D gene: NA; clone size: NA; J gene: TRBJ1-2; CDR3 length: 13; V gene: TRBV7-9; CDR3 protein: CASSQGMRNGYTF; CDR3 DNA: TGTGCCAGCAGCCAAGGCATGCGAAATGGCTACACCTTC
D gene: NA; clone size: NA; J gene: TRBJ2-5; CDR3 length: 13; V gene: TRBV7-8; CDR3 protein: CASSLGQKETQYF; CDR3 DNA: TGTGCCAGCAGCTTAGGGCAGAAAGAGACCCAGTACTTC
D gene: NA; clone size: NA; J gene: TRBJ2-1; CDR3 length: 14; V gene: TRBV7-2; CDR3 protein: CASSLRTVYNEQFF; CDR3 DNA: TGTGCCAGCAGCCTCCGGACAGTATACAATGAGCAGTTCTTC
D gene: NA; clone size: NA; J gene: TRBJ1-1; CDR3 length: 12; V gene: TRBV18; CDR3 protein: CASSRDYTEAFF; CDR3 DNA: TGTGCCAGCTCGCGAGATTACACTGAAGCTTTCTTT
D gene: NA; clone size: NA; J gene: TRBJ2-3; CDR3 length: 15; V gene: TRBV6-5; CDR3 protein: CASSPDWMAPDTQYF; CDR3 DNA: TGTGCCAGCAGTCCGGACTGGATGGCTCCAGATACGCAGTATTTT
D gene: NA; clone size: NA; J gene: TRBJ1-1; CDR3 length: 14; V gene: TRBV5-1; CDR3 protein: CASSLTAGSTEAFF; CDR3 DNA: TGCGCCAGCAGCTTGACGGCTGGGAGCACTGAAGCTTTCTTT
D gene: NA; clone size: once; J gene: TRBJ2-3; CDR3 length: 12; V gene: TRBV28; CDR3 protein: CASKSVPDTQYF; CDR3 DNA: TGTGCCAGCAAAAGCGTGCCAGATACGCAGTATTTT
D gene: TRBD2; clone size: NA; J gene: TRBJ2-7; CDR3 length: 14; V gene: TRBV6-5; CDR3 protein: CASGNPGGLREQYF; CDR3 DNA: TGTGCCAGCGGAAACCCGGGGGGGCTTCGGGAGCAGTACTTC
D gene: NA; clone size: NA; J gene: TRBJ1-1; CDR3 length: 13; V gene: TRBV6-6; CDR3 protein: CASRPLGETEAFF; CDR3 DNA: TGTGCCAGCAGGCCCCTAGGAGAGACTGAAGCTTTCTTT
D gene: NA; clone size: NA; J gene: TRBJ2-5; CDR3 length: 16; V gene: TRBV9; CDR3 protein: CASSVEIRGRQETQYF; CDR3 DNA: TGTGCCAGCAGCGTAGAGATACGGGGAAGGCAAGAGACCCAGTACTTC
D gene: NA; clone size: NA; J gene: TRBJ2-2; CDR3 length: 14; V gene: TRBV5-1; CDR3 protein: CASSLSWGTGELFF; CDR3 DNA: TGCGCCAGCAGCCTCTCCTGGGGCACCGGGGAGCTGTTTTTT
D gene: NA; clone size: NA; J gene: TRBJ2-5; CDR3 length: 18; V gene: TRBV1; CDR3 protein: CTSSQPGLAGRFQETQYF; CDR3 DNA: TGCACCAGCAGCCAACCCGGACTAGCGGGGCGCTTCCAAGAGACCCAGTACTTC
D gene: NA; clone size: NA; J gene: TRBJ2-2; CDR3 length: 18; V gene: TRBV9; CDR3 protein: CASSVSIRGLANTGELFF; CDR3 DNA: TGTGCCAGCAGCGTATCGATCCGAGGCCTCGCGAACACCGGGGAGCTGTTTTTT
D gene: TRBD2; clone size: NA; J gene: TRBJ2-3; CDR3 length: 14; V gene: TRBV7-3; CDR3 protein: CASSFSGSPDTQYF; CDR3 DNA: TGTGCCAGCAGCTTTAGCGGGAGTCCAGATACGCAGTATTTT
D gene: TRBD1; clone size: NA; J gene: TRBJ1-5; CDR3 length: 16; V gene: TRBV6-5; CDR3 protein: CASSWGQGRKNQPQHF; CDR3 DNA: TGTGCCAGCAGTTGGGGACAGGGTCGGAAGAATCAGCCCCAGCATTTT
D gene: NA; clone size: NA; J gene: TRBJ2-7; CDR3 length: 13; V gene: TRBV6-5; CDR3 protein: CASSYTDLYEQYF; CDR3 DNA: TGTGCCAGCAGTTACACAGACTTGTACGAGCAGTACTTC
D gene: NA; clone size: NA; J gene: TRBJ1-5; CDR3 length: 16; V gene: TRBV27; CDR3 protein: CASSPATAYSNQPQHF; CDR3 DNA: TGTGCCAGCAGTCCCGCGACAGCATATAGCAATCAGCCCCAGCATTTT
D gene: NA; clone size: NA; J gene: TRBJ2-6; CDR3 length: 15; V gene: TRBV7-3; CDR3 protein: CASSLGGGGANVLTF; CDR3 DNA: TGTGCCAGCAGCTTAGGGGGAGGTGGGGCCAACGTCCTGACTTTC
D gene: NA; clone size: NA; J gene: TRBJ2-7; CDR3 length: 13; V gene: TRBV7-2; CDR3 protein: CASSLAHQGEQYF; CDR3 DNA: TGTGCCAGCAGCTTAGCCCACCAAGGAGAGCAGTACTTC
D gene: NA; clone size: NA; J gene: TRBJ1-5; CDR3 length: 13; V gene: TRBV27; CDR3 protein: CASAYRFNQPQHF; CDR3 DNA: TGTGCCAGTGCCTACAGGTTTAACCAGCCCCAGCATTTT
D gene: NA; clone size: medium-sized; J gene: TRBJ1-2; CDR3 length: 12; V gene: TRBV18; CDR3 protein: CASSRKTGGYTF; CDR3 DNA: TGTGCCAGCTCACGAAAAACAGGTGGCTACACCTTC
D gene: TRBD1; clone size: NA; J gene: TRBJ1-4; CDR3 length: 15; V gene: TRBV6-1; CDR3 protein: CASSLADRGNEKLFF; CDR3 DNA: TGTGCCAGCAGCCTTGCCGACAGGGGGAATGAAAAACTGTTTTTT
D gene: NA; clone size: NA; J gene: TRBJ1-1; CDR3 length: 19; V gene: TRBV21-1; CDR3 protein: CASSKFLWDRDRMNTEAFF; CDR3 DNA: TGTGCCAGCAGCAAATTTCTATGGGACAGGGACCGCATGAACACTGAAGCTTTCTTT
D gene: NA; clone size: NA; J gene: TRBJ2-6; CDR3 length: 16; V gene: TRBV6-6; CDR3 protein: CASSKWEQSRANVLTF; CDR3 DNA: TGTGCCAGCAGTAAGTGGGAACAAAGTCGGGCCAACGTCCTGACTTTC
D gene: NA; clone size: NA; J gene: TRBJ1-2; CDR3 length: 14; V gene: TRBV30; CDR3 protein: CAWSRDNRGYGYTF; CDR3 DNA: TGTGCCTGGAGTCGGGACAACCGGGGGTATGGCTACACCTTC
D gene: NA; clone size: NA; J gene: TRBJ2-5; CDR3 length: 11; V gene: TRBV2; CDR3 protein: CASTQIETQYF; CDR3 DNA: TGTGCCAGCACGCAGATCGAGACCCAGTACTTC
D gene: NA; clone size: NA; J gene: TRBJ2-1; CDR3 length: 12; V gene: TRBV27; CDR3 protein: CASGYFQREQFF; CDR3 DNA: TGTGCCAGCGGGTATTTTCAGCGAGAGCAGTTCTTC
D gene: TRBD1; clone size: NA; J gene: TRBJ1-1; CDR3 length: 12; V gene: TRBV19; CDR3 protein: CASGDRDTEAFF; CDR3 DNA: TGTGCCAGTGGCGACAGGGACACTGAAGCTTTCTTT
D gene: NA; clone size: few; J gene: TRBJ2-1; CDR3 length: 13; V gene: TRBV11-3; CDR3 protein: CASSRGKELEQFF; CDR3 DNA: TGTGCCAGCAGCCGGGGCAAGGAACTAGAGCAGTTCTTC
D gene: NA; clone size: NA; J gene: TRBJ1-2; CDR3 length: 13; V gene: TRBV28; CDR3 protein: CASSFQGLDGYTF; CDR3 DNA: TGTGCCAGCAGTTTCCAGGGCTTGGATGGCTACACCTTC
D gene: TRBD2; clone size: NA; J gene: TRBJ2-7; CDR3 length: 15; V gene: TRBV7-8; CDR3 protein: CASSFVTSGAYEQYF; CDR3 DNA: TGTGCCAGCAGCTTTGTGACTAGCGGGGCCTACGAGCAGTACTTC
D gene: NA; clone size: NA; J gene: TRBJ1-5; CDR3 length: 13; V gene: TRBV7-2; CDR3 protein: CASSRGSNQPQHF; CDR3 DNA: TGTGCCAGCAGCCGCGGTAGCAATCAGCCCCAGCATTTT
D gene: NA; clone size: NA; J gene: TRBJ1-2; CDR3 length: 13; V gene: TRBV6-1; CDR3 protein: CASSEQPGYGYTF; CDR3 DNA: TGTGCCAGCAGTGAACAGCCAGGGTATGGCTACACCTTC
D gene: NA; clone size: few; J gene: TRBJ1-3; CDR3 length: 17; V gene: TRBV18; CDR3 protein: CASSPQGRGGSGNTIYF; CDR3 DNA: TGTGCCAGCTCACCTCAGGGGAGAGGGGGCTCTGGAAACACCATATATTTT